One and the same sample provided the 30 T cell receptor beta chains below, sequenced in a study of cytomegalovirus exposure and HLA in healthy donors. PCR primers comprised 60 Vbeta and 13 Jbeta primers. TCRdb's copy holds only in-frame clones and misses some; the assay was immunoSEQ multiplex PCR. This repertoire comprises 30,000 to 35,000 clones; its ten largest clones make up roughly 3.5%. Sequenced: PBMCs. The receptors shown here come from a man in his forties in good health and CMV-seronegative.

Here the CDR3 DNA reads TGTGCCAGCAGCTTCAGTACGAACACTGAAGCTTTCTTT. This translates into CASSFSTNTEAFF. This sequence joins TRBV5-6 and TRBJ1-1; D remains ambiguous. Germline-derived CDR1 and CDR2 are SGHDT and YYEEEE. V dropped 2 bases and J dropped 1 base, with 6 bases sitting between them. This CDR3 region has 13 residues.

The DNA of the CDR3 is TGTGCCAGCGCCTTCCTCGGGACAGGTCGTACTGAAGCTTTCTTT. This encodes CASAFLGTGRTEAFF. The V gene is TRBV6-5, the J gene TRBJ1-1; 8 bases align to TRBD1. The CDR3 runs 15 residues. V was clipped by 8 bases and J by 5 bases; unmatched bases: 13. The germline V gene has CDR1 MNHEY and CDR2 SVGAGI.

The chain recombines TRBV29-1 with TRBJ2-1; weak D call: TRBD1 (6 bases). CDR3 length equals 14 residues. The germline gives CDR1 SQVTM, CDR2 ANQGSEA. Trimming removed 4 bases at V and 5 bases at J, with 15 bases between. Here the CDR3 DNA reads TGCAGCGTTGGTCGTCAGGGGTCCGACAATGAGCAGTTCTTC. As protein: CSVGRQGSDNEQFF.

The chain employs TRBV10-3 and TRBJ2-7; 15 bases agree with TRBD2. The CDR3 covers 20 residues. Per the germline V gene, CDR1 is ENHRY and CDR2 is SYGVKD. The ends lost 6 bases at V and 7 bases at J; junction bases unmatched: 22. CDR3 in DNA: TGTGCCATCAGAGGGACTAGCGGGAGGTTAGTTGGCAGATCGACTGGGGAGCAGTACTTC. Translated: CAIRGTSGRLVGRSTGEQYF.

The J gene is TRBJ2-3, the V gene TRBV30; D gene ambiguous. The CDR3 loop spans 11 amino acids. In germline, CDR1 is GTSNPN, CDR2 SVGIG (reference sequence). Trimming took off 1 base at V and 7 bases at J, with 6 bases between the two ends. This CDR3 reads CAWSGSHTQYF. The DNA of the CDR3 is TGTGCCTGGAGTGGTTCTCATACGCAGTATTTT. The variable domain in full, completed from reference TRBV30 and TRBJ2-3, reads SQTIHQWPATLVQPVGSPLSLECTVEGTSNPNLYWYRQAAGRGLQLLFYSVGIGQISSEVPQNLSASRPQDRQFILSSKKLLLSDSGFYLCAWSGSHTQYFGPGTRLTVL.

The chain carries TRBV5-6 and TRBJ1-1, with D possibly TRBD1 on 5 matching bases. The CDR3 spans 15 residues. The germline V and J ends were trimmed by 0 bases and 0 bases, with 9 bases remaining between them. Germline V gives CDR1 SGHDT, CDR2 YYEEEE. CDR3 sequence: CASSLGGGLNTEAFF. The CDR3 coding sequence is TGTGCCAGCAGCTTGGGGGGGGGTTTGAACACTGAAGCTTTCTTT.

This chain joins TRBV30 and TRBJ2-5; D is perhaps TRBD1 (5 bases). Germline CDR1 and CDR2: GTSNPN and SVGIG (reference sequence). V lost 0 bases and J lost 4, with 9 bases in between. This CDR3 spans 13 amino acids. The CDR3 DNA is TGTGCCTGGAGTGTACAAGGGGTAGAGACCCAGTACTTC. This codes for CAWSVQGVETQYF.

The chain couples TRBV5-1 to TRBJ2-7; 8 bases map to TRBD1. Trimming removed 3 bases from V and 5 bases from J; junction bases left unmatched: 7. Germline CDR1 SGHRS, CDR2 YFSETQ. The CDR3 totals 14 residues. CDR3: CASSSLTGDDEQYF. In DNA form, the CDR3 reads TGCGCCAGCAGCTCATTGACAGGGGATGACGAGCAGTACTTC.

The rearrangement uses TRBV7-9 and TRBJ2-2; 9 bases map to TRBD1. This CDR3 comprises 15 residues. V was clipped by 4 bases and J by 7 bases; unmatched bases: 7. Germline V gene sequence: CDR1 SEHNR, CDR2 FQNEAQ (reference sequence). This CDR3 reads CASSSGQGTNGELFF. As DNA, the CDR3 is TGTGCCAGCAGCTCTGGACAGGGGACGAACGGGGAGCTGTTTTTT.

V and J are TRBV6-5 and TRBJ1-5, with no clear D. The germline V and J ends were trimmed by 2 bases and 4 bases, with 12 bases remaining between them. Germline-derived CDR1 and CDR2 are MNHEY and SVGAGI. There are 15 residues in the CDR3. The CDR3 DNA is TGTGCCAGCAGTTACACCGCAGGTGGAAATCAGCCCCAGCATTTT. Protein: CASSYTAGGNQPQHF.

V is TRBV30 and J is TRBJ2-5; the match to TRBD1 covers 8 bases. V shed 4 bases, J shed 3 bases, and the junction held 1 base outside the gene matches. CDR3 length: 12 amino acids. The V gene's germline CDR1 is GTSNPN and CDR2 SVGIG (reference sequence). The CDR3 DNA is TGTGCCTGGACAGGGGGCGAAGAGACCCAGTACTTC. The encoded protein is CAWTGGEETQYF.

The J gene is TRBJ2-1, the V gene TRBV7-2, with TRBD2 matching over 14 bases. Per the germline V gene, CDR1 is SGHTA and CDR2 is FQGNSA. The J segment lost 5 bases and the V segment lost 1 base, leaving 7 bases of the junction unmatched. The CDR3 totals 18 residues. The CDR3 DNA sequence: TGTGCCAGCAGCTTAGAAGGGACTAGCGGGAGATTCCACAATGAGCAGTTCTTC. It yields the protein CASSLEGTSGRFHNEQFF.

The gene calls are TRBV7-9 and TRBJ1-2, with D possibly matching TRBD1 (6 bases). V was pared by 3 bases and J by 4 bases, with 9 bases between. Germline assignment: CDR1 SEHNR and CDR2 FQNEAQ (reference sequence). The CDR3 extends over 13 amino acids. The CDR3 coding sequence is TGTGCCAGCAGCTTGCAGGGGCCCTATGGCTACACCTTC. Encoded protein: CASSLQGPYGYTF.

The chain joins TRBV5-1 to TRBJ1-1; a weak D match, TRBD1 (5 bases). V lost 2 bases and J 5 bases, leaving 16 bases between the germline ends. CDR3 length equals 15 residues. Germline values: CDR1 SGHRS, CDR2 YFSETQ. In DNA form, the CDR3 reads TGCGCCAGCAGCTTCGACAGTTTAGCGGGGACTGAAGCTTTCTTT. Amino acids: CASSFDSLAGTEAFF.

This chain links TRBV5-1 with TRBJ2-1; TRBD1 matches 7 bases. CDR3 length: 13 amino acids. V shed 4 bases and J 7 bases; nucleotides not matched to a gene: 5. Germline V CDR1 and CDR2: SGHRS, YFSETQ. The CDR3 coding sequence is TGCGCCAGCAGCATCTACAGGGGTAATGAGCAGTTCTTC. It codes for CASSIYRGNEQFF.

Worth noting for this clone: Other DNA sequences in this specimen translate into the identical CDR3. The DNA for the CDR3 is TGTGCCAGCAGTGAAACCGGGACAGTCTACGAGCAGTACTTC. Its protein is CASSETGTVYEQYF. This rearrangement joins TRBV6-1 to TRBJ2-7; 7 bases map to TRBD1. Germline assignment: CDR1 MNHNS and CDR2 SASEGT. Trimming took 2 bases from V and 3 from J; bases not matched to a gene: 4. CDR3 size: 14 residues.

The J gene is TRBJ1-1, the V gene TRBV9, with D possibly being TRBD1 (6 bases). Germline-derived CDR1 and CDR2 are SGDLS and YYNGEE. V was cut by 3 bases and J by 0 bases, with 6 bases left in between. CDR3 length: 13 amino acids. DNA of the CDR3: TGTGCCAGCAGCGAGGGGGTGAACACTGAAGCTTTCTTT. Protein product: CASSEGVNTEAFF.

The V gene is TRBV7-9, the J gene TRBJ2-7, with TRBD1 matching over 10 bases. Germline-derived CDR1 and CDR2 are SEHNR and FQNEAQ (reference sequence). After removal of 4 bases from V and 0 bases from J, the junction contained 6 bases not matched to a gene. This CDR3 comprises 16 residues. The chain's CDR3 is CASSSGDRGFSYEQYF. DNA of the CDR3: TGTGCCAGCAGCTCCGGGGACAGGGGATTCTCCTACGAGCAGTACTTC.

This sequence joins TRBV4-3 and TRBJ1-5, with no clear D. V shed 5 bases and J shed 0 bases, with 14 bases lying between them. This CDR3 region has 16 residues. CDR1 LGHNA and CDR2 YSLEER come from the germline V gene. CDR3 in amino acids: CASSIRFPDSNQPQHF. CDR3 bases: TGCGCCAGCAGCATCCGCTTCCCAGATAGCAATCAGCCCCAGCATTTT.

The chain employs TRBV28 and TRBJ1-2, with TRBD1 matching over 10 bases. Germline V gene data show CDR1 as MDHEN and CDR2 as SYDVKM. V lost 8 bases and J lost 1; bases outside the gene matches: 1. The CDR3 totals 13 residues. The CDR3 nucleotides read TGTGCCAGCCGGGACAGGGGTAACTATGGCTACACCTTC. This codes for CASRDRGNYGYTF.

The chain recombines TRBV19 with TRBJ1-2, with TRBD1 matching 10 bases. The length of the CDR3 is 13 residues. J gave up 5 bases and V 6 bases, and 3 bases lay outside the gene matches. Germline CDR1 LNHDA, CDR2 SQIVND (reference sequence). The CDR3 loop reads CASRTGGRYGYTF. In nucleotides, the CDR3 is TGTGCCAGTAGGACAGGGGGCCGGTATGGCTACACCTTC.

This sequence joins TRBV30 and TRBJ2-7; 7 nucleotides align to TRBD1. Germline-derived CDR1 and CDR2 are GTSNPN and SVGIG (reference sequence). The CDR3 runs 13 residues. With 2 bases clipped from V and 4 bases from J, the junction kept 5 bases outside the gene matches. Written as DNA, the CDR3 is TGTGCCTGGAGTTGGACAGGCGGGTACGAGCAGTACTTC. It codes for CAWSWTGGYEQYF. The entire variable domain, with the rest obtained from reference TRBV30 and TRBJ2-7, is as follows: SQTIHQWPATLVQPVGSPLSLECTVEGTSNPNLYWYRQAAGRGLQLLFYSVGIGQISSEVPQNLSASRPQDRQFILSSKKLLLSDSGFYLCAWSWTGGYEQYFGPGTRLTVT.

V gene TRBV2 combines with J gene TRBJ2-1, with 9 bases that match TRBD2. CDR1 and CDR2 (germline): SNHLY, FYNNEI. The CDR3 consists of 14 residues. Trimming at V came to 4 bases and at J to 10 bases, leaving 8 bases not matched to a gene. CDR3 DNA: TGTGCCAGCAGTGCGATAGCTAGCGGGGCGGAGCAGTTCTTC. This sequence encodes CASSAIASGAEQFF.

V and J are TRBV7-9 and TRBJ1-2; D may be TRBD1 (5 bases). The V and J ends lost 5 bases and 7 bases respectively, with 17 bases between them. CDR1 and CDR2 (germline): SEHNR, FQNEAQ (reference sequence). CDR3 size: 14 residues. The CDR3 is CASSLPPQGSGYTF. DNA for the CDR3: TGTGCCAGCAGCCTCCCCCCCCAGGGTAGTGGCTACACCTTC.

The gene calls are TRBV5-1 and TRBJ1-2; 11 bases align to TRBD1. Losses at the gene ends were 3 bases for V and 4 bases for J; bases not matched to a gene: 2. CDR3 length: 14 amino acids. Germline V gene data show CDR1 as SGHRS and CDR2 as YFSETQ. This chain's CDR3 is CASSWGTGGYGYTF. CDR3 nucleotide sequence: TGCGCCAGCAGCTGGGGGACAGGGGGCTATGGCTACACCTTC.

The V call is TRBV7-2, the J call TRBJ2-7; 11 nucleotides align to TRBD2. The J segment lost 0 bases and the V segment lost 5 bases, leaving 6 bases of the junction unmatched. CDR3 size: 16 residues. The V gene's germline CDR1 is SGHTA and CDR2 FQGNSA. The CDR3 DNA reads as TGTGCCAGCAGCCCCAGGGGGACTAGCGGCTCCTACGAGCAGTACTTC. It yields the protein CASSPRGTSGSYEQYF. Based on the CDR3 plus reference TRBV7-2 and TRBJ2-7, the full variable domain is GAGVSQSPSNKVTEKGKDVELRCDPISGHTALYWYRQSLGQGLEFLIYFQGNSAPDKSGLPSDRFSAERTGGSVSTLTIQRTQQEDSAVYLCASSPRGTSGSYEQYFGPGTRLTVT.

The rearrangement links TRBV6-1 to TRBJ2-7, with D perhaps TRBD2 (5 bases). CDR1 MNHNS and CDR2 SASEGT come from the germline V gene. The V end was cut by 2 bases, the J end by 2 bases, with 13 bases between. The CDR3 runs to 15 residues. CDR3 residues: CASSERRTEAYEQYF. In DNA, the CDR3 is TGTGCCAGCAGTGAAAGGAGGACGGAAGCCTACGAGCAGTACTTC.

The gene calls are TRBV6-5 and TRBJ2-1; TRBD2 agrees at 10 bases. Trimming removed 6 bases from V and 7 bases from J; junction bases left unmatched: 9. The CDR3 runs 15 residues. CDR1 is MNHEY and CDR2 is SVGAGI in the germline V gene. CDR3 bases: TGTGCCAGCAGCCAAGTAGCGGGGGGATTTAATGAGCAGTTCTTC. Amino acid sequence: CASSQVAGGFNEQFF.

J is TRBJ1-2 and V is TRBV9; unclear D gene. This CDR3 comprises 14 residues. Germline V CDR1 and CDR2: SGDLS, YYNGEE. Trimming cost V 0 bases and J 0 bases, with 6 bases left between them. The CDR3 sequence is CASSVEASNYGYTF. The DNA for the CDR3 is TGTGCCAGCAGCGTAGAAGCTTCTAACTATGGCTACACCTTC.

The chain employs TRBV28 and TRBJ2-5; 9 nucleotides line up with TRBD2. The J segment lost 0 bases and the V segment lost 6 bases, leaving 11 bases of the junction unmatched. Germline CDR1 and CDR2: MDHEN and SYDVKM. CDR3 length: 17 amino acids. The CDR3 nucleotides read TGTGCCAGCAGCTTAGCGGGAGTCCTTTCGTACCAAGAGACCCAGTACTTC. Protein product: CASSLAGVLSYQETQYF.